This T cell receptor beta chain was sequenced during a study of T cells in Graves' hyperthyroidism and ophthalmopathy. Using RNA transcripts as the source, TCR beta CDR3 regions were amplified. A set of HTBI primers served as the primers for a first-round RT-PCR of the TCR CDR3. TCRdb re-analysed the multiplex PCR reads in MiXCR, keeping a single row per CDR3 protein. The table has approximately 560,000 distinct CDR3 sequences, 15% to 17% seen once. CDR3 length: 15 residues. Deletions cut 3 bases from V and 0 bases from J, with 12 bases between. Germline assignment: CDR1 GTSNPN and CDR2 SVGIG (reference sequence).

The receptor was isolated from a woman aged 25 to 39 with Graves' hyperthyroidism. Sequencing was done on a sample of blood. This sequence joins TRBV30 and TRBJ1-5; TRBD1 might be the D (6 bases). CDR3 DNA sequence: TGTGCCTGGAGCAGGGGCAAAAATAGCAATCAGCCCCAGCATTTT. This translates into CAWSRGKNSNQPQHF.